The clone carrying this TCR beta chain was picked up many times. The data stem from a study of T-cell memory formation after mild COVID-19. Using its own MiXCR run on the 5' RACE reads, TCRdb lists one record per CDR3 protein. The sample lists hundreds of thousands of distinct CDR3 sequences, about 22% seen once, with around 9.2% in the top ten. CDR3 length equals 17 residues. Unmatched junction bases numbered 14, after V lost 4 bases and J lost 4 bases. Germline loops: CDR1 SEHNR, CDR2 FQNEAQ (reference sequence). Sequenced sample: PBMCs or a T cell subset sorted from them (not recorded which). V gene TRBV7-9 combines with J gene TRBJ2-7, with 9 bases matching TRBD1. The clonotype comes from an adult woman who had mild COVID-19 (a few samples of this study predate the infection). Cell type and time point are not known. The CDR3 spells CASSSGTGKWPQYEQYF. The CDR3 DNA sequence: TGTGCCAGCAGCTCAGGGACAGGGAAATGGCCTCAGTACGAGCAGTACTTC.